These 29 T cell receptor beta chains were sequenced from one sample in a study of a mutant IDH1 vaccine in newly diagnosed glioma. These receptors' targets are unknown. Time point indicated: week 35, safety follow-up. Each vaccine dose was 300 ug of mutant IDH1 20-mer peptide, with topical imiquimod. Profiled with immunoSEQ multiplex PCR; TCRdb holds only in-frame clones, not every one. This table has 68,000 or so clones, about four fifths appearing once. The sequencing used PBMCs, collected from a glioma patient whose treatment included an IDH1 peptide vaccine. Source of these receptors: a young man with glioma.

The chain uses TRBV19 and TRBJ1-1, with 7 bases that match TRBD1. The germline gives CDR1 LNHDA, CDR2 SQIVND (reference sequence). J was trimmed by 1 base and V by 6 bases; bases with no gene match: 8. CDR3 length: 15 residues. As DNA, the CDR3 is TGTGCCAGTAGCGGGCCCGGGACAGCGAACACTGAAGCTTTCTTT. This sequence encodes CASSGPGTANTEAFF. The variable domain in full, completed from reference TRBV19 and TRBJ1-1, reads DGGITQSPKYLFRKEGQNVTLSCEQNLNHDAMYWYRQDPGQGLRLIYYSQIVNDFQKGDIAEGYSVSREKKESFPLTVTSAQKNPTAFYLCASSGPGTANTEAFFGQGTRLTVV.

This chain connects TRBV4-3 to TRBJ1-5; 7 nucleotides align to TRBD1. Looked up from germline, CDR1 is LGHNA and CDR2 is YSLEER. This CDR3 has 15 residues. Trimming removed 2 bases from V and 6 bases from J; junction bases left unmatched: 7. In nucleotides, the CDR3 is TGCGCCAGCAGCCAAACAAGGGCAGGGGGTCAGCCCCAGCATTTT. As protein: CASSQTRAGGQPQHF.

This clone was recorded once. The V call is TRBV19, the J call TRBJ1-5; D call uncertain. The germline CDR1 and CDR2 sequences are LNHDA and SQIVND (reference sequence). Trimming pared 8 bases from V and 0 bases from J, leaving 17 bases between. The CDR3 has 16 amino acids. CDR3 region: CASQRDGRYSNQPQHF. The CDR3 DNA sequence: TGTGCCAGTCAACGAGACGGGCGCTATAGCAATCAGCCCCAGCATTTT.

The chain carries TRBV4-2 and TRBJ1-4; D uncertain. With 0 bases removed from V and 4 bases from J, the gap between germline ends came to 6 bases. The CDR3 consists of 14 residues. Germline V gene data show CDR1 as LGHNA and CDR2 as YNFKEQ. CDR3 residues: CASSQEGYNEKLFF. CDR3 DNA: TGTGCCAGCAGCCAAGAAGGGTATAATGAAAAACTGTTTTTT.

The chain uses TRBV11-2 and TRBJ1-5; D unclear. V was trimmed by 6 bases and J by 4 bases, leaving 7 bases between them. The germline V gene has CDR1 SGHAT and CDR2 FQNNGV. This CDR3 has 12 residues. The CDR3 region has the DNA TGTGCCAGCAGTTCTCAAAATCAGCCCCAGCATTTT. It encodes CASSSQNQPQHF.

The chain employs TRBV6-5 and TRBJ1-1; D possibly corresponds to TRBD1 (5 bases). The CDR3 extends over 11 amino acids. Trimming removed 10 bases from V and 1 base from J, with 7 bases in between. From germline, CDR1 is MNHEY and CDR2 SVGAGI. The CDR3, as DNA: TGTGCCACCACAGGGAACACTGAAGCTTTCTTT. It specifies CATTGNTEAFF.

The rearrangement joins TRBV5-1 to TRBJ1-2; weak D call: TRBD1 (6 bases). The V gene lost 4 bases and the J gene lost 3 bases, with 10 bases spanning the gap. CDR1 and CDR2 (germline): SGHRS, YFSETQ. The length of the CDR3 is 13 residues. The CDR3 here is CASSRDNHYGYTF. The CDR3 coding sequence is TGCGCCAGCAGCCGGGACAACCACTATGGCTACACCTTC.

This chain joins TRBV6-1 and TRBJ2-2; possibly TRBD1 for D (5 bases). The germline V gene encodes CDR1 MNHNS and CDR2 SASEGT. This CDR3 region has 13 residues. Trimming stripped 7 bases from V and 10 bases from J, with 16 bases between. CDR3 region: CASTGKVFAELFF. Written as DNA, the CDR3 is TGTGCCAGCACAGGGAAAGTTTTCGCGGAGCTGTTTTTT.

The chain's CDR3 is CASSFWDRGWANTEAFF. The CDR3 region has the DNA TGTGCCAGCAGCTTTTGGGACAGGGGGTGGGCGAACACTGAAGCTTTCTTT. The V and J genes are TRBV7-2 and TRBJ1-1, with 11 nucleotides matching TRBD1. Germline CDR1 SGHTA, CDR2 FQGNSA. The CDR3 sequence is 17 residues long. V lost 3 bases, J lost 1 base, and 7 bases stayed unmatched. Supplemented by reference TRBV7-2 and TRBJ1-1, the full variable domain reads GAGVSQSPSNKVTEKGKDVELRCDPISGHTALYWYRQSLGQGLEFLIYFQGNSAPDKSGLPSDRFSAERTGGSVSTLTIQRTQQEDSAVYLCASSFWDRGWANTEAFFGQGTRLTVV.

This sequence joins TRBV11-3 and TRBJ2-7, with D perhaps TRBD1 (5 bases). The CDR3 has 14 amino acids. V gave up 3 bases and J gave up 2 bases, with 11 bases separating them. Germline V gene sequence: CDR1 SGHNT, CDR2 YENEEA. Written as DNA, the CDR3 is TGTGCCAGCAGCTTGGGGCAGGCAACCTACGAGCAGTACTTC. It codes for CASSLGQATYEQYF.

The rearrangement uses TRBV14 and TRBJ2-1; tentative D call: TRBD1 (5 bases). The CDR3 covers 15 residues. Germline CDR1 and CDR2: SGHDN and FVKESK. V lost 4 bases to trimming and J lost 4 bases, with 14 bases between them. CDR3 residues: CASSPTVTLYNEQFF. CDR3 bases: TGTGCCAGCAGCCCGACAGTAACTTTATACAATGAGCAGTTCTTC.

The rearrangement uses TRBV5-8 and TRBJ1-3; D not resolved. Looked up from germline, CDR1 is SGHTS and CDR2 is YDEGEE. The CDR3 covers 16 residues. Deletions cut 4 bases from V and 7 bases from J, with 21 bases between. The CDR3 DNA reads TGTGCCAGCAGCCGAGGTAACAGAGGCGTAATCAACACCATATATTTT. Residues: CASSRGNRGVINTIYF.

The CDR3 protein is CAWDEGGNGEQFF. The CDR3 DNA sequence: TGTGCCTGGGACGAGGGGGGGAACGGTGAGCAGTTCTTC. The V gene is TRBV30, the J gene TRBJ2-1, with a possible D match to TRBD2 (7 bases). The V gene's germline CDR1 is GTSNPN and CDR2 SVGIG (reference sequence). The CDR3 is 13 amino acids. V lost 5 bases and J 9 bases, leaving 17 bases between the germline ends. The full variable domain, its missing parts supplied by reference TRBV30 and TRBJ2-1, is SQTIHQWPATLVQPVGSPLSLECTVEGTSNPNLYWYRQAAGRGLQLLFYSVGIGQISSEVPQNLSASRPQDRQFILSSKKLLLSDSGFYLCAWDEGGNGEQFFGPGTRLTVL.

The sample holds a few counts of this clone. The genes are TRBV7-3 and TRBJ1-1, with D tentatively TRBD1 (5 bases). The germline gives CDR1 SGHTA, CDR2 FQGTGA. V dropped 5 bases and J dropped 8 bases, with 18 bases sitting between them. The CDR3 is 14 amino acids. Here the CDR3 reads CASSQPGGVTEAFF. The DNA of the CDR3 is TGTGCCAGCAGCCAACCTGGGGGGGTCACCGAAGCTTTCTTT.

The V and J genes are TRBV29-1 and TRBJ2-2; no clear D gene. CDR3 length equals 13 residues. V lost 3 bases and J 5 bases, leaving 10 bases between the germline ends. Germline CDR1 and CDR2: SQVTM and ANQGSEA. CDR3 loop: CSVDKAGTGELFF. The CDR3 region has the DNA TGCAGCGTTGATAAGGCCGGGACCGGGGAGCTGTTTTTT.

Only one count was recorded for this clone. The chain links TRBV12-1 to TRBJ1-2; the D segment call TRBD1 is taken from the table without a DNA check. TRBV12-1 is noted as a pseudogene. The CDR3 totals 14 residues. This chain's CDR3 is CASSLAKGHPLYTF. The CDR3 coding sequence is TGTGCCAGCAGCTTAGCTAAGGGACATCCACTCTACACCTTC.

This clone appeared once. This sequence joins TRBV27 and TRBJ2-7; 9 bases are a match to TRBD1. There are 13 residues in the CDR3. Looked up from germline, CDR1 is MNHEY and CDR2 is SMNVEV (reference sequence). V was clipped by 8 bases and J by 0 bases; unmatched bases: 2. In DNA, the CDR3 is TGTGCCAGCGGGGACAGGGTCTCCTACGAGCAGTACTTC. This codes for CASGDRVSYEQYF.

The CDR3 here is CASSSWREKDNEQFF. DNA for the CDR3: TGTGCCAGCAGTTCCTGGCGGGAGAAAGACAATGAGCAGTTCTTC. V gene TRBV27 combines with J gene TRBJ2-1, with TRBD2 matching 7 bases. V gave up 4 bases and J gave up 5 bases; unmatched junction bases: 8. The V gene's germline CDR1 is MNHEY and CDR2 SMNVEV (reference sequence). The CDR3 totals 15 residues.

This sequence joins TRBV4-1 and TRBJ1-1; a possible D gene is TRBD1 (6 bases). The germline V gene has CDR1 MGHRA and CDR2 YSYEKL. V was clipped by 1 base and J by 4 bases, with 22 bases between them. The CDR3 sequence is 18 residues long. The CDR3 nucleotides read TGCGCCAGCAGCCAAGGGACGCCTTGGGGGGGCCGGGGCACTGAAGCTTTCTTT. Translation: CASSQGTPWGGRGTEAFF.

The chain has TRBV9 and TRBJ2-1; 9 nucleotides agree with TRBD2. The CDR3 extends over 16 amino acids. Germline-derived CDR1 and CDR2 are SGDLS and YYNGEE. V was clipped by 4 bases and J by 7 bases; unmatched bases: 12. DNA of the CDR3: TGTGCCAGCAGCCAGAGGGGCGGGGGGGCCGCGAATGAGCAGTTCTTC. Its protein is CASSQRGGGAANEQFF.

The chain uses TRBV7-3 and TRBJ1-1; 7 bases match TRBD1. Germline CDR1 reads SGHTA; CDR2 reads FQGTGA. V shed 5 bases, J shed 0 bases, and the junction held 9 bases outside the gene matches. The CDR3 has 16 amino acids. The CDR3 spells CASSPHGQAMNTEAFF. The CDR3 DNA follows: TGTGCCAGCAGCCCCCATGGACAGGCGATGAACACTGAAGCTTTCTTT.

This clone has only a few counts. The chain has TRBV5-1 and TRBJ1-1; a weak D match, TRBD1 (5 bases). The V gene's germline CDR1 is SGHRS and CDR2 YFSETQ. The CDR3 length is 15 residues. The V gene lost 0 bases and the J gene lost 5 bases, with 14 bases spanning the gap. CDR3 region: CASSLEPGSETEAFF. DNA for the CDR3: TGCGCCAGCAGCTTGGAGCCAGGGAGTGAAACTGAAGCTTTCTTT.

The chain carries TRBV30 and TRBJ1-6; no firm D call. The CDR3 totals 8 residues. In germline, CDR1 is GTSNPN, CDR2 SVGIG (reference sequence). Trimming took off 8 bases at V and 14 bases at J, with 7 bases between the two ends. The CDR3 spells CAMNALHF. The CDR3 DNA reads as TGTGCCATGAATGCCCTCCACTTT.

The CDR3 protein is CASSPTVNTEAFF. The CDR3 region has the DNA TGCGCCAGCAGCCCGACTGTGAACACTGAAGCTTTCTTT. The gene calls are TRBV4-3 and TRBJ1-1; D not resolved. CDR3 length: 13 residues. CDR1 and CDR2 from the germline V gene are LGHNA and YSLEER. V was shortened by 4 bases and J by 0 bases, with 6 bases between the two germline ends.

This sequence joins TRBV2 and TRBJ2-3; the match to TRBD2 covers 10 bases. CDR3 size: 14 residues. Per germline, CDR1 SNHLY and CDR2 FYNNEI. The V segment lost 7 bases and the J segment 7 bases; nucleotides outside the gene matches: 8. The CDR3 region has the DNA TGTGCCAGCACGAAAGCGGGGGGGCCGTATACGCAGTATTTT. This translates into CASTKAGGPYTQYF.

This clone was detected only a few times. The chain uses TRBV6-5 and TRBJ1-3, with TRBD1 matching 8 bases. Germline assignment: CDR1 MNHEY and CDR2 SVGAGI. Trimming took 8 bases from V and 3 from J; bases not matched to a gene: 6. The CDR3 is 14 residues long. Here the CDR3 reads CASVDRGRGNTIYF. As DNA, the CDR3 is TGTGCCAGCGTTGACAGGGGACGTGGAAACACCATATATTTT.

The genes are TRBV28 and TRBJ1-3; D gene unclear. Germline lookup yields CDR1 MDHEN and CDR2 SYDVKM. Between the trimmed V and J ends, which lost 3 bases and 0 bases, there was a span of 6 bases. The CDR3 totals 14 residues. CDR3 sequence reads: CASSFLYSGNTIYF. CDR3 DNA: TGTGCCAGCAGTTTCCTGTACTCTGGAAACACCATATATTTT.

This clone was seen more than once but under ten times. The CDR3 is CASSPTGGIGELFF. CDR3 bases: TGTGCCAGCAGCCCCACAGGAGGGATAGGGGAGCTGTTTTTT. V gene TRBV7-2 combines with J gene TRBJ2-2; TRBD2 might be the D (6 bases). The germline CDR1 and CDR2 sequences are SGHTA and FQGNSA. The V gene lost 5 bases and the J gene lost 8 bases, with 15 bases spanning the gap. The length of the CDR3 is 14 residues.

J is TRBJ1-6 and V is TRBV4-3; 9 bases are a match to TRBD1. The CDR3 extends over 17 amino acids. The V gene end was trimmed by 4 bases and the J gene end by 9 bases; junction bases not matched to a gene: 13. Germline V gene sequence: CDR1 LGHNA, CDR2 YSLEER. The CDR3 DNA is TGCGCCAGCAGCCCAGAGGGGACAGGGTATTTGGGTTCACCCCTCCACTTT. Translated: CASSPEGTGYLGSPLHF.